The rows below give T cell receptor beta chains drawn from one sample of a study of blood T cell repertoires in COVID-19. Produced via immunoSEQ multiplex PCR; TCRdb's table is partial and in-frame only. Among around 140,000 clones listed, around 89% were seen once. The specimen sequenced was peripheral blood. These receptors came from a man in his fifties or sixties with active or convalescent COVID-19. The CDR3 runs from the conserved cysteine through the conserved F or W. A D gene is named only where the DNA matches it firmly. The listing skips clone size in some rows; elsewhere it reads once, few, many or a size class.

cdr3_nt cdr3_aa j_call clone_size d_call v_call
TGCGCCAGCAGCCAGCAAACCGGGACAGTTAACTATGGCTACACCTTC CASSQQTGTVNYGYTF TRBJ1-2 - TRBD1 TRBV4-3
TGTGCCAGCAGCTTAGCCGGCGGGGCAGAGACCCAGTACTTC CASSLAGGAETQYF TRBJ2-5 - - TRBV7-7
TGTGCCAGCAGCCCCGGGGAGCTGGGGTCAAGCTCCTACGAGCAGTACTTC CASSPGELGSSSYEQYF TRBJ2-7 - - TRBV7-8
TGTGCCAGCAGCTCCCGGGACAGGGGGACCTTGGGGAACACTGAAGCTTTCTTT CASSSRDRGTLGNTEAFF TRBJ1-1 once TRBD1 TRBV7-8
TGTGCCACCAGCAGAGATGGAGGGACAGGGGGCCCGAACACTGAAGCTTTCTTT CATSRDGGTGGPNTEAFF TRBJ1-1 - TRBD1 TRBV15
TGCGCCAGCAGCTTAGGCTTCCTTACAGGGGGCGATAACATTCAGTACTTC CASSLGFLTGGDNIQYF TRBJ2-4 - TRBD1 TRBV5-1
TGTGCCAGTAGTACTCCGGGACAGTCCACCGGGGAGCTGTTTTTT CASSTPGQSTGELFF TRBJ2-2 few TRBD1 TRBV19
TGTGCTAGTGGCATGGCGACAGGAACGAACACCGGGGAGCTGTTTTTT CASGMATGTNTGELFF TRBJ2-2 - - TRBV12-5
TGTGCCAGTAGTATAGGGGCCGGTCTGAAGCAAGAGACCCAGTACTTC CASSIGAGLKQETQYF TRBJ2-5 - - TRBV19
TGTGCCTCCACCTTGGGGACAGGGGGATTGATTGGCACCGGGGAGCTGTTTTTT CASTLGTGGLIGTGELFF TRBJ2-2 - TRBD1 TRBV30
TGTGCCAGCAGCTTAGCTAGCGGGAGGAACACCGGGGAGCTGTTTTTT CASSLASGRNTGELFF TRBJ2-2 - TRBD2 TRBV7-2
TGTGCCAGCAGTGATGTGGGCGCATCAGATGAAAAACTGTTTTTT CASSDVGASDEKLFF TRBJ1-4 - - TRBV6-1
TGTGCCAGCAGCTTAGAGCGGGATACCTTTGGGAATGAGCAGTTCTTC CASSLERDTFGNEQFF TRBJ2-1 - TRBD2 TRBV5-8
TGTGCCAGCAGCATCCCGGGACTCTCCTACAATGAGCAGTTCTTC CASSIPGLSYNEQFF TRBJ2-1 - - TRBV5-6
TGTGCCAGCAGCCTATCAGGACTAGCGGGCAATGAGCAGTTCTTC CASSLSGLAGNEQFF TRBJ2-1 - TRBD2 TRBV4-2
TGCGCCAGCAGCAGGGACAGGGGGGGAAATGAAAAACTGTTTTTT CASSRDRGGNEKLFF TRBJ1-4 once TRBD1 TRBV5-1
TGTGCCAGTAGCCGGGACATTAGTTACCCTGAAGCTTTCTTT CASSRDISYPEAFF TRBJ1-1 - - TRBV19
TGTGCCAGCAGCCAAGCCAGCGGGAGAAGACGGACCGGGGAGCTGTTTTTT CASSQASGRRRTGELFF TRBJ2-2 - TRBD2 TRBV3-1/TRBV3-2
TGTGCCAGTAGTGTCAACAGTAATTCCTACGAGCAGTACTTC CASSVNSNSYEQYF TRBJ2-7 few - TRBV19
TGTGCCTGGAGTGTATTGGGAGGACGGTGGACCGGGGAGCTGTTTTTT CAWSVLGGRWTGELFF TRBJ2-2 - - TRBV30
TGTGCCAGCAGTTTATTACCCTTTACAGGGGGCGTAGGGTATGGCTACACCTTC CASSLLPFTGGVGYGYTF TRBJ1-2 - TRBD1 TRBV28
TGTGCCAGCAGCTTAGGGACAGGGGGCTATCAGCCCCAGCATTTT CASSLGTGGYQPQHF TRBJ1-5 once TRBD1 TRBV5-5
TGTGCCATCAGTGATAAATTGGGAGTTGGGGAAAAACTGTTTTTT CAISDKLGVGEKLFF TRBJ1-4 - - TRBV10-3
TGTGCCAGTAGTATAGCAACGGGAGTGGCGCAAGAGACCCAGTACTTC CASSIATGVAQETQYF TRBJ2-5 once - TRBV19
TGCGCCAGCAGCCAAGATTTGGGGGGGTTCTACGAGCAGTACTTC CASSQDLGGFYEQYF TRBJ2-7 - TRBD2 TRBV4-1
TGTGCCAGCAGCCAAGATGGCAACGGGTCCACAGATACGCAGTATTTT CASSQDGNGSTDTQYF TRBJ2-3 - - TRBV3-1/TRBV3-2
TGCGCCAGCAGTGAAGCAGGTTTCGACACCGGGGAGCTGTTTTTT CASSEAGFDTGELFF TRBJ2-2 - - TRBV10-1
TGTGCCAGTCGCGGGACAGGGGTATCCCTAGAGACCCAGTACTTC CASRGTGVSLETQYF TRBJ2-5 - TRBD1 TRBV19
TGTGCCAGCAGCGCGGGGACAGGTCTTACCGGGGAGCTGTTTTTT CASSAGTGLTGELFF TRBJ2-2 - TRBD1 TRBV9
TGCGCCAGCAGCTGGGACAAGAACACTGAAGCTTTCTTT CASSWDKNTEAFF TRBJ1-1 - - TRBV5-1
TGTGCCAGCAGAGACAGGAACACAGATACGCAGTATTTT CASRDRNTDTQYF TRBJ2-3 - - TRBV27
TGTGCCAGCAGCGTAGGACAAATCACTACAGATACGCAGTATTTT CASSVGQITTDTQYF TRBJ2-3 few - TRBV9
TGTGCCATCAGCGGGAGCACAGATACGCAGTATTTT CAISGSTDTQYF TRBJ2-3 - - TRBV10-3
TGTGCCAGCAGTGGGGGGGGCGCGCTTGAAAAACTGTTTTTT CASSGGGALEKLFF TRBJ1-4 - - TRBV28
TGTGCCTGGACCCAACAGGGTTCCGGGGCCAACGTCCTGACTTTC CAWTQQGSGANVLTF TRBJ2-6 - - TRBV30
TGCAGTGCTACGAGCCAAGAGACCCAGTACTTC CSATSQETQYF TRBJ2-5 - - TRBV20-1
TGTGCCAGTAGTATTATTCGGTTCTACGAGCAGTACTTC CASSIIRFYEQYF TRBJ2-7 - - TRBV19
TGTGCCAGCGGGAGACAGGGGGCAACCTATAATTCACCCCTCCACTTT CASGRQGATYNSPLHF TRBJ1-6 - TRBD1 TRBV5-6
TGTGCCAGCTCACCAGGGGAGGGCGATGGCTACACCTTC CASSPGEGDGYTF TRBJ1-2 few - TRBV18
TGCGCCAGCAGCTTGGGGGACAGGGTCAATTTGGGCACTGAAGCTTTCTTT CASSLGDRVNLGTEAFF TRBJ1-1 - TRBD1 TRBV5-1
TGCAGCGTTGTGGTCGGGGGACCCTATCTACCTCCGTTCTTC CSVVVGGPYLPPFF TRBJ2-1 - - TRBV29-1
TGTGCCATCAGCCGGGACACCACTTACGAGCAGTACTTC CAISRDTTYEQYF TRBJ2-7 - - TRBV10-3
TGTGCCAGCAGCCGGGGACAGGGTGAAGCTTTCTTT CASSRGQGEAFF TRBJ1-1 once TRBD1 TRBV3-1/TRBV3-2
TGTGCTAGTGGTTGGGCTGGCGGGGAGACCCAGTACTTC CASGWAGGETQYF TRBJ2-5 once - TRBV12-5
TGTGCCAGCAGTTTGTGGGGGGATCGCTACGAGCAGTACTTC CASSLWGDRYEQYF TRBJ2-7 - - TRBV28
TGCAGCGTTACACACCGGGACAGGGGAAATGAAAAACTGTTTTTT CSVTHRDRGNEKLFF TRBJ1-4 - TRBD1 TRBV29-1
TGTGCCAGCTCACCATTATCAGGAGGTACCGGGGAGCTGTTTTTT CASSPLSGGTGELFF TRBJ2-2 - - TRBV18
TGTGCCAGCAGTTACCGAGAGACTAGCGGGAGTCCGGGGAATGAGCAGTTCTTC CASSYRETSGSPGNEQFF TRBJ2-1 - TRBD2 TRBV6-2/TRBV6-3
TGTGCCAGCAGTTACTCGAACAGGGGCTGGGGAAGGGGGACCCAGTACTTC CASSYSNRGWGRGTQYF TRBJ2-5 - TRBD1 TRBV6-2/TRBV6-3
TGTGCCAGCAGTGAAATTTTCGGCGCTAGCGGGAGGTCGACAGATACGCAGTATTTT CASSEIFGASGRSTDTQYF TRBJ2-3 - TRBD2 TRBV2
TGTGCCAGCAGTCCAGGGACAGGGGTGTCCTACGAGCAGTACTTC CASSPGTGVSYEQYF TRBJ2-7 - TRBD1 TRBV6-5
TGCGCCAGCAGCCAAGACCGGACAGGGTACACCGAGCAGTACTTC CASSQDRTGYTEQYF TRBJ2-7 - TRBD1 TRBV4-3